Following are 25 T cell receptor beta chains from one sample sequenced in a study of cytomegalovirus exposure and HLA in healthy donors. Some clones are missing from TCRdb's copy, which holds only in-frame ones; the method was immunoSEQ multiplex PCR. The sample has some 200,000 clones; 85% to 95% are singletons. The sequenced material came from PBMCs. The receptors derive from a woman aged 18-35 years in good health and CMV-seronegative.

The V call is TRBV5-4, the J call TRBJ2-7, with 9 bases that match TRBD1. CDR1 and CDR2 from the germline V gene are SGHNT and YYREEE (reference sequence). The CDR3 extends over 12 amino acids. V lost 3 bases to trimming and J lost 7 bases; unmatched junction nucleotides: 2. CDR3 nucleotide sequence: TGTGCCAGCAGCTACGGACAGGGGGAGCAGTACTTC. Protein product: CASSYGQGEQYF. The full variable domain, rest sourced from reference TRBV5-4 and TRBJ2-7, is ETGVTQSPTHLIKTRGQQVTLRCSSQSGHNTVSWYQQALGQGPQFIFQYYREEENGRGNFPPRFSGLQFPNYSSELNVNALELDDSALYLCASSYGQGEQYFGPGTRLTVT.

The chain links TRBV30 to TRBJ2-3; 10 positions agree with TRBD1. CDR3 length: 13 amino acids. V shed 5 bases and J 4 bases; nucleotides not matched to a gene: 3. Germline-derived CDR1 and CDR2 are GTSNPN and SVGIG (reference sequence). This CDR3 is CAWDRGLPDTQYF. The CDR3 nucleotides read TGTGCCTGGGACAGGGGGCTGCCAGATACGCAGTATTTT. The whole variable domain, filled in from reference TRBV30 and TRBJ2-3, reads SQTIHQWPATLVQPVGSPLSLECTVEGTSNPNLYWYRQAAGRGLQLLFYSVGIGQISSEVPQNLSASRPQDRQFILSSKKLLLSDSGFYLCAWDRGLPDTQYFGPGTRLTVL.

The chain has TRBV28 and TRBJ1-2; the match to TRBD1 covers 8 bases. The CDR3 has 15 amino acids. Trimming cost V 10 bases and J 10 bases; bases outside gene matches: 20. Germline lookup yields CDR1 MDHEN and CDR2 SYDVKM. The CDR3 loop is CAITPEDRERYPYTF. As DNA, the CDR3 is TGTGCCATCACTCCCGAGGACAGGGAACGGTATCCCTACACCTTC.

The CDR3 DNA reads TGTGCCACCGGACAGGGAAACCACTATGGCTACACCTTC. This translates into CATGQGNHYGYTF. V and J are TRBV10-3 and TRBJ1-2; TRBD1 aligns across 8 bases. Germline trimming cut 10 bases from V and 3 bases from J; bases unmatched to any gene: 7. CDR3 length: 13 residues. Germline CDR1 reads ENHRY; CDR2 reads SYGVKD.

This clone was recorded once. J is TRBJ1-5 and V is TRBV13; 8 nucleotides line up with TRBD1. Germline CDR1 reads PRHDT; CDR2 reads FYEKMQ (reference sequence). V trimming: 4 bases; J trimming: 0 bases; junction bases outside the gene matches: 11. This CDR3 spans 18 amino acids. CDR3 sequence reads: CASSYRRQGSYSNQPQHF. The CDR3 coding sequence is TGTGCCAGCAGCTACCGACGACAGGGGTCCTATAGCAATCAGCCCCAGCATTTT.

DNA for the CDR3: TGTGCCAGCAGCCTGGGACAGGGGGGGACTGAAGCTTTCTTT. Encoded protein: CASSLGQGGTEAFF. V usage is TRBV6-6 and J usage is TRBJ1-1; 11 bases align to TRBD1. Germline lookup yields CDR1 MNHNY and CDR2 SVGAGI (reference sequence). V trimming: 6 bases; J trimming: 5 bases; junction bases outside the gene matches: 5. CDR3 length equals 14 residues.

J is TRBJ1-5 and V is TRBV28, with D possibly being TRBD1 (6 bases). Trimming took off 3 bases at V and 1 base at J, with 10 bases between the two ends. This CDR3 region has 15 residues. In germline, CDR1 is MDHEN, CDR2 SYDVKM. The CDR3: CASSFQGHSNQPQHF. For the CDR3, the DNA is TGTGCCAGCAGTTTTCAGGGGCACAGCAATCAGCCCCAGCATTTT.

V is TRBV6-1 and J is TRBJ2-7; TRBD1 matches 12 bases. Germline-derived CDR1 and CDR2 are MNHNS and SASEGT. Unmatched junction bases numbered 5, after V lost 5 bases and J lost 6 bases. The CDR3 is made up of 14 amino acids. The DNA for the CDR3 is TGTGCCAGCAGTTCGGGACAGGGGGCGGGCGAGCAGTACTTC. Translated: CASSSGQGAGEQYF.

This clone has just one count. The chain employs TRBV5-4 and TRBJ2-7, with D possibly matching TRBD2 (5 bases). CDR1 is SGHNT and CDR2 is YYREEE in the germline V gene (reference sequence). V was trimmed by 2 bases and J by 2 bases, leaving 8 bases between them. This CDR3 has 13 amino acids. Here the CDR3 reads CASSFVGAYEQYF. CDR3 nucleotide sequence: TGTGCCAGCAGCTTCGTGGGAGCCTACGAGCAGTACTTC.

The chain links TRBV5-1 to TRBJ2-1, with TRBD2 matching over 7 bases. This CDR3 has 17 amino acids. With V trimmed by 0 bases and J by 2 bases, 8 bases remained unmatched. Germline CDR1 is SGHRS and CDR2 is YFSETQ. The CDR3, as DNA: TGCGCCAGCAGCTTGGCCGGCGCGGGAGACGCCTACAATGAGCAGTTCTTC. This encodes CASSLAGAGDAYNEQFF.

This sequence joins TRBV6-5 and TRBJ1-3, with 9 nucleotides matching TRBD1. V dropped 1 base and J dropped 2; count of bases not matched to a gene: 3. Germline assignment: CDR1 MNHEY and CDR2 SVGAGI. This CDR3 region has 16 residues. CDR3 loop: CASSYFRTGAGNTIYF. In nucleotides, the CDR3 is TGTGCCAGCAGTTACTTCAGGACAGGGGCTGGAAACACCATATATTTT.

This sequence joins TRBV6-4 and TRBJ1-1, with D possibly being TRBD1 (5 bases). V was clipped by 4 bases and J by 6 bases, with 18 bases between them. CDR1 is MRHNA and CDR2 is SNTAGT in the germline V gene. This CDR3 contains 15 residues. The CDR3 DNA is TGTGCCAGCAGTGGGGGTCCAGGGTTAATCGCTGAAGCTTTCTTT. This translates into CASSGGPGLIAEAFF.

This clone was detected only once. The germline gene is not matched at one end of the junction; a read error may be the cause. This chain connects TRBV29-1 to TRBJ1-1, with D maybe TRBD1 (5 bases). The germline V gene has CDR1 SQVTM and CDR2 ANQGSEA. The CDR3 is 13 amino acids. The chain's CDR3 is CSVEATVVTEAFF. The DNA of the CDR3 is TGCAGCGTGGAAGCGACAGTTGTGACTGAAGCTTTCTTT.

This chain uses TRBV29-1 with TRBJ2-4, with D tentatively TRBD2 (5 bases). The V gene lost 1 base and the J gene lost 2 bases, with 9 bases spanning the gap. Per the germline V gene, CDR1 is SQVTM and CDR2 is ANQGSEA. This CDR3 spans 14 amino acids. The CDR3 is CSVEVGESKNIQYF. The CDR3 nucleotides read TGCAGCGTTGAAGTGGGAGAGTCCAAAAACATTCAGTACTTC.

The chain combines TRBV19 with TRBJ2-7; TRBD1 is a possible D gene (6 bases). V lost 5 bases and J lost 1, with 21 bases in between. The CDR3 is made up of 17 amino acids. Germline V gene sequence: CDR1 LNHDA, CDR2 SQIVND (reference sequence). This CDR3 reads CASSAEQLQGRSYEQYF. The CDR3 nucleotides read TGTGCCAGTAGTGCCGAACAACTGCAGGGGCGATCCTACGAGCAGTACTTC.

Only one count was recorded for this clone. The rearrangement joins TRBV28 to TRBJ2-1; 10 bases line up with TRBD2. With V trimmed by 3 bases and J by 5 bases, 7 bases remained unmatched. Looked up from germline, CDR1 is MDHEN and CDR2 is SYDVKM. The CDR3 runs to 16 residues. The CDR3 region is CASSFPGLAENNEQFF. In DNA form, the CDR3 reads TGTGCCAGCAGTTTCCCTGGACTAGCGGAGAACAATGAGCAGTTCTTC.

The genes are TRBV15 and TRBJ2-5, with a weak D call TRBD2 (5 bases). Germline assignment: CDR1 LNHNV and CDR2 YYDKDF (reference sequence). CDR3 length: 14 amino acids. With 6 bases removed from V and 2 bases from J, the gap between germline ends came to 13 bases. CDR3 loop: CATRSADFQETQYF. CDR3 bases: TGTGCCACCAGAAGCGCGGACTTTCAAGAGACCCAGTACTTC.

The gene calls are TRBV4-1 and TRBJ1-2; 7 bases are shared with TRBD1. The CDR3 is 14 residues long. J lost 4 bases, V lost 6 bases, and 8 bases had no gene match. Germline V gives CDR1 MGHRA, CDR2 YSYEKL. This chain's CDR3 is CASSQKQGTYGYTF. As DNA, the CDR3 is TGCGCCAGCAGTCAAAAACAGGGGACCTATGGCTACACCTTC.

This sequence joins TRBV5-6 and TRBJ1-4; D perhaps matches TRBD1 (5 bases). The CDR3 totals 14 residues. V lost 4 bases and J 4 bases, leaving 11 bases between the germline ends. Germline CDR1 reads SGHDT; CDR2 reads YYEEEE. This chain's CDR3 is CASSRGLLNEKLFF. DNA of the CDR3: TGTGCCAGCAGCCGGGGACTCCTTAATGAAAAACTGTTTTTT.

The gene calls are TRBV21-1 and TRBJ1-5; TRBD1, the table's D call, lacks a check against the DNA. TRBV21-1 is classified as a pseudogene. The CDR3 has 16 residues. The CDR3 here is CASSKGGDRVHQPQHF. The CDR3 nucleotides read TGTGCCAGCAGCAAAGGAGGGGACAGGGTCCATCAGCCCCAGCATTTT.

V is TRBV6-1 and J is TRBJ2-7, with 8 bases that match TRBD1. The germline V gene encodes CDR1 MNHNS and CDR2 SASEGT. V shed 6 bases, J shed 4 bases, and the junction held 8 bases outside the gene matches. This CDR3 region has 14 residues. CDR3 coding DNA: TGTGCCAGCAGAAGGTTGGGGACAGGTTACGAGCAGTACTTC. Amino acid sequence: CASRRLGTGYEQYF.

The chain carries TRBV30 and TRBJ2-5; 9 nucleotides agree with TRBD1. This CDR3 comprises 12 residues. V lost 3 bases to trimming and J lost 9 bases; unmatched junction nucleotides: 5. The V gene's germline CDR1 is GTSNPN and CDR2 SVGIG (reference sequence). DNA for the CDR3: TGTGCCTGGAGCCGACAGGGGGGCGCCCAGTACTTC. Amino acid sequence: CAWSRQGGAQYF.

This clone was recorded a few times. The CDR3 reads CASSWTGTYEQYF. In DNA, the CDR3 is TGTGCCAGCAGTTGGACAGGTACCTACGAGCAGTACTTC. The chain combines TRBV27 with TRBJ2-7; 7 bases line up with TRBD1. This CDR3 has 13 amino acids. Germline V gene sequence: CDR1 MNHEY, CDR2 SMNVEV (reference sequence). After removal of 4 bases from V and 2 bases from J, the junction contained 2 bases not matched to a gene.

V is TRBV6-1 and J is TRBJ2-7, with D perhaps TRBD2 (6 bases). Trimming pared 2 bases from V and 6 bases from J, leaving 11 bases between. This CDR3 spans 13 amino acids. Germline CDR1 reads MNHNS; CDR2 reads SASEGT. CDR3 bases: TGTGCCAGCAGTGAAACTAGCTACCGCGAGCAGTACTTC. This codes for CASSETSYREQYF.

The CDR3 loop is CASSPTSGNAETQYF. The CDR3 DNA reads as TGTGCCAGCTCTCCTACAAGCGGGAATGCAGAGACCCAGTACTTC. The chain is built from TRBV18 and TRBJ2-5, with 7 bases aligning to TRBD2. The CDR3 spans 15 residues. CDR1 KGHSH and CDR2 LQKENI come from the germline V gene. V gave up 6 bases and J gave up 4 bases; unmatched junction bases: 11.